These 25 T cell receptor beta chains came from one sample sequenced in a study of cytomegalovirus exposure and HLA in healthy donors. PCR involved 60 Vbeta and 13 Jbeta primers. Data came from immunoSEQ multiplex PCR; TCRdb stores just in-frame clones and leaves some out. The sample includes some 140,000 clones, over 70% of them seen just once. The sample comprised PBMCs. The receptors stem from a woman younger than 30 in good health and CMV-seronegative.

J is TRBJ2-1 and V is TRBV4-1; 8 bases line up with TRBD2. J gave up 9 bases and V 3 bases, and 16 bases lay outside the gene matches. The CDR3 totals 17 residues. The germline CDR1 and CDR2 sequences are MGHRA and YSYEKL. The CDR3: CASSQYPGLGIPSEQFF. In nucleotides, the CDR3 is TGCGCCAGCAGCCAGTACCCGGGACTAGGGATTCCAAGTGAGCAGTTCTTC.

This clone was seen a few times. This chain uses TRBV6-6 with TRBJ2-7; 7 bases align to TRBD2. V lost 5 bases to trimming and J lost 8 bases; unmatched junction nucleotides: 12. Germline assignment: CDR1 MNHNY and CDR2 SVGAGI (reference sequence). The CDR3 sequence is 14 residues long. In DNA, the CDR3 is TGTGCCAGCAGTCCTCGGGCGCGGGAGAAACAGCAGTACTTC. This translates into CASSPRAREKQQYF.

V and J are TRBV5-1 and TRBJ2-5; the D gene is possibly TRBD1 (6 bases). Trimming removed 10 bases from V and 2 bases from J, with 12 bases in between. Per the germline V gene, CDR1 is SGHRS and CDR2 is YFSETQ. The CDR3 covers 12 residues. This chain's CDR3 is CACGQGQETQYF. CDR3 coding DNA: TGCGCCTGCGGCCAGGGGCAAGAGACCCAGTACTTC.

The chain has TRBV27 and TRBJ2-7; TRBD1 matches 9 bases. Trimming at V came to 6 bases and at J to 3 bases, leaving 6 bases not matched to a gene. Per germline, CDR1 MNHEY and CDR2 SMNVEV (reference sequence). CDR3 length equals 14 residues. The CDR3 protein is CASSLGQGFYEQYF. CDR3 in DNA: TGTGCCAGCAGCCTCGGACAGGGGTTCTACGAGCAGTACTTC.

The rearrangement uses TRBV4-1 and TRBJ2-5; 9 positions match TRBD1. The assigned J gene may be wrong: the sequence end matches TRBJ2-7 better. This CDR3 spans 15 amino acids. The V gene's germline CDR1 is MGHRA and CDR2 YSYEKL. The CDR3 spells CASSYPGQGRYEQYF. CDR3 nucleotides: TGCGCCAGTTCATACCCGGGACAGGGTCGGTACGAGCAGTACTTC.

The V gene is TRBV20-1, the J gene TRBJ2-7, with TRBD1 matching 8 bases. V lost 3 bases to trimming and J lost 5 bases; unmatched junction nucleotides: 0. This CDR3 comprises 11 residues. Germline V CDR1 and CDR2: DFQATT, SNEGSKA (reference sequence). The CDR3 bases are TGCAGTGCTAGCAGGGGGCACGAGCAGTACTTC. It translates to CSASRGHEQYF.

The chain employs TRBV5-6 and TRBJ2-7; D is unclear. Trimming took off 3 bases at V and 2 bases at J, with 3 bases between the two ends. Germline CDR1 SGHDT, CDR2 YYEEEE. CDR3 length: 11 residues. CDR3 DNA: TGTGCCAGCAGCTCTCCCTACGAGCAGTACTTC. It is translated as CASSSPYEQYF. The complete variable domain, with remaining parts taken from reference TRBV5-6 and TRBJ2-7, reads DAGVTQSPTHLIKTRGQQVTLRCSPKSGHDTVSWYQQALGQGPQFIFQYYEEEERQRGNFPDRFSGHQFPNYSSELNVNALLLGDSALYLCASSSPYEQYFGPGTRLTVT.

The sample holds one count of this clone. V and J are TRBV30 and TRBJ1-2; 8 nucleotides line up with TRBD1. V gave up 0 bases and J gave up 4 bases; unmatched junction bases: 4. The germline V gene has CDR1 GTSNPN and CDR2 SVGIG (reference sequence). This CDR3 is built from 14 residues. CDR3 sequence reads: CAWSVGQGPYGYTF. CDR3 coding DNA: TGTGCCTGGAGTGTAGGACAGGGACCCTATGGCTACACCTTC.

The V call is TRBV7-2, the J call TRBJ2-1, with TRBD2 identical over 13 bases. The CDR3 totals 14 residues. J lost 6 bases, V lost 7 bases, and 3 bases had no gene match. Germline loops: CDR1 SGHTA, CDR2 FQGNSA. The CDR3 sequence is CASTGLAGVNEQFF. The CDR3 DNA reads TGTGCCAGCACCGGACTAGCGGGAGTCAATGAGCAGTTCTTC. Together with reference TRBV7-2 and TRBJ2-1, the CDR3 gives the full variable domain: GAGVSQSPSNKVTEKGKDVELRCDPISGHTALYWYRQSLGQGLEFLIYFQGNSAPDKSGLPSDRFSAERTGGSVSTLTIQRTQQEDSAVYLCASTGLAGVNEQFFGPGTRLTVL.

The chain recombines TRBV14 with TRBJ2-5, with D perhaps matching TRBD2 (5 bases). Trimming pared 4 bases from V and 5 bases from J, leaving 14 bases between. CDR1 SGHDN and CDR2 FVKESK come from the germline V gene. This CDR3 has 14 residues. The CDR3 sequence is CASSLARDGETQYF. CDR3 DNA sequence: TGTGCCAGCAGCCTGGCTCGGGATGGGGAGACCCAGTACTTC.

The CDR3 spells CASSLAGGRSPYEQYF. In DNA form, the CDR3 reads TGTGCCAGCAGCTTGGCTGGCGGGAGATCTCCCTACGAGCAGTACTTC. The chain uses TRBV5-4 and TRBJ2-7; 7 positions agree with TRBD2. Germline lookup yields CDR1 SGHNT and CDR2 YYREEE (reference sequence). The length of the CDR3 is 16 residues. Germline trimming cut 0 bases from V and 2 bases from J; bases unmatched to any gene: 8.

This chain joins TRBV4-1 and TRBJ2-7, with 7 bases matching TRBD2. Germline CDR1 and CDR2: MGHRA and YSYEKL. Germline trimming cut 0 bases from V and 2 bases from J; bases unmatched to any gene: 7. The CDR3 runs to 16 residues. The CDR3 DNA follows: TGCGCCAGCAGCCAAGATAGGCTAGCGGATACCTACGAGCAGTACTTC. Translated, it gives CASSQDRLADTYEQYF.

CDR3: CASSLAPGGYGYTF. The CDR3, as DNA: TGTGCCAGCAGCTTAGCTCCAGGGGGCTATGGCTACACCTTC. The chain is built from TRBV7-8 and TRBJ1-2; 7 bases fit TRBD1. Per germline, CDR1 SGHVS and CDR2 FQNEAQ. The CDR3 extends over 14 amino acids. V was clipped by 0 bases and J by 4 bases; unmatched bases: 2.

This chain's CDR3 is CASSQVSSGAYNEQFF. In nucleotides, the CDR3 is TGTGCCAGCAGCCAAGTTTCTAGCGGCGCCTACAATGAGCAGTTCTTC. The chain employs TRBV14 and TRBJ2-1; TRBD2 aligns across 7 bases. The CDR3 consists of 16 residues. Germline V CDR1 and CDR2: SGHDN, FVKESK. The V segment lost 1 base and the J segment 2 bases; nucleotides outside the gene matches: 5. The complete variable domain, with remaining parts taken from reference TRBV14 and TRBJ2-1, reads EAGVTQFPSHSVIEKGQTVTLRCDPISGHDNLYWYRRVMGKEIKFLLHFVKESKQDESGMPNNRFLAERTGGTYSTLKVQPAELEDSGVYFCASSQVSSGAYNEQFFGPGTRLTVL.

The chain recombines TRBV12-2 with TRBJ2-5; TRBD1, the table's D call, was not compared with the DNA. The J call is in doubt because the DNA end fits TRBJ2-7 better. TRBV12-2 is a documented pseudogene. The CDR3 covers 15 residues. The CDR3 sequence: CASRPEDRGKYEQYF. For the CDR3, the DNA is TGTGCAAGTCGCCCCGAGGACAGGGGGAAGTACGAGCAGTACTTC.

Notes on this clone: Mismatch with germline at one junction end may stem from a read error. The CDR3 region is CTVRQGNTEAFF. For the CDR3, the DNA is TGCACCGTTCGACAGGGTAACACTGAAGCTTTCTTT. The chain joins TRBV29-1 to TRBJ1-1; 7 bases line up with TRBD1. Germline CDR1 SQVTM, CDR2 ANQGSEA. The CDR3 runs to 12 residues.

The chain joins TRBV18 to TRBJ2-3; 8 nucleotides agree with TRBD2. With 6 bases clipped from V and 0 bases from J, the junction kept 29 bases outside the gene matches. The CDR3 is made up of 23 amino acids. The germline CDR1 and CDR2 sequences are KGHSH and LQKENI. CDR3 sequence reads: CASSRRPSSGVRGEEVSTDTQYF. CDR3 nucleotide sequence: TGTGCCAGCTCCCGAAGACCGAGTAGCGGAGTGCGGGGGGAGGAGGTCAGCACAGATACGCAGTATTTT.

In this sample, this clone turned up once. The chain recombines TRBV7-2 with TRBJ2-7, with a possible D match to TRBD2 (7 bases). Trimming left V 1 base short and J 3 bases short, with 13 bases between. The CDR3 extends over 15 amino acids. Germline CDR1 and CDR2: SGHTA and FQGNSA. CDR3 amino acids: CASSLGGGTDYEQYF. The CDR3 DNA reads TGTGCCAGCAGCTTAGGCGGGGGCACGGACTACGAGCAGTACTTC.

The genes are TRBV6-4 and TRBJ2-3; the match to TRBD2 covers 8 bases. Germline lookup yields CDR1 MRHNA and CDR2 SNTAGT. Trimming at V came to 6 bases and at J to 2 bases, leaving 4 bases not matched to a gene. The CDR3 loop spans 14 amino acids. CDR3 protein: CASSPAGDTDTQYF. In nucleotides, the CDR3 is TGTGCCAGCAGCCCAGCGGGGGACACAGATACGCAGTATTTT.

This clone has only one observation. The chain links TRBV19 to TRBJ2-3; the D is unclear. The CDR3 runs 16 residues. Trimming took off 3 bases at V and 2 bases at J, with 15 bases between the two ends. Germline V gene data show CDR1 as LNHDA and CDR2 as SQIVND (reference sequence). Written as DNA, the CDR3 is TGTGCCAGTAGTATCACCAGTTACCATTACACAGATACGCAGTATTTT. Its translation is CASSITSYHYTDTQYF. The variable domain in full, completed from reference TRBV19 and TRBJ2-3, reads DGGITQSPKYLFRKEGQNVTLSCEQNLNHDAMYWYRQDPGQGLRLIYYSQIVNDFQKGDIAEGYSVSREKKESFPLTVTSAQKNPTAFYLCASSITSYHYTDTQYFGPGTRLTVL.

V and J are TRBV7-9 and TRBJ1-2; no clear D gene. Germline loops: CDR1 SEHNR, CDR2 FQNEAQ (reference sequence). V lost 2 bases and J 4 bases, leaving 11 bases between the germline ends. This CDR3 region has 14 residues. The CDR3 DNA reads as TGTGCCAGCAGCTTATCGAGGGAGGCCTATGGCTACACCTTC. It is translated as CASSLSREAYGYTF.

This clone was counted once. The chain carries TRBV7-8 and TRBJ1-5; no definite D call. The CDR3 extends over 17 amino acids. Germline V CDR1 and CDR2: SGHVS, FQNEAQ. Trimming took 5 bases from V and 0 from J, leaving 17 bases between them. CDR3 sequence reads: CASSTTVRRNSNQPQHF. In DNA form, the CDR3 reads TGTGCCAGCAGCACTACGGTGCGGAGAAATAGCAATCAGCCCCAGCATTTT. Together with reference TRBV7-8 and TRBJ1-5, the CDR3 gives the full variable domain: GAGVSQSPRYKVAKRGQDVALRCDPISGHVSLFWYQQALGQGPEFLTYFQNEAQLDKSGLPSDRFFAERPEGSVSTLKIQRTQQEDSAVYLCASSTTVRRNSNQPQHFGDGTRLSIL.

V gene TRBV6-1 combines with J gene TRBJ1-1, with a possible D match to TRBD1 (6 bases). The CDR3 spans 13 residues. Germline V lookup: CDR1 MNHNS, CDR2 SASEGT. V lost 7 bases to trimming and J lost 3 bases, with 12 bases between them. Here the CDR3 DNA reads TGTGCCAGCATTCTTAACAGGGACACTGAAGCTTTCTTT. Translated: CASILNRDTEAFF.

This clone was seen just once. The chain's CDR3 is CSASPYGEQFF. The CDR3 DNA reads TGCAGTGCTTCTCCCTACGGTGAGCAGTTCTTC. The chain carries TRBV20-1 and TRBJ2-1; no reliable D call. The CDR3 totals 11 residues. Germline loops: CDR1 DFQATT, CDR2 SNEGSKA (reference sequence). V was pared by 5 bases and J by 9 bases, with 11 bases between.

The chain couples TRBV18 to TRBJ2-7, with TRBD2 matching 7 bases. CDR3 length equals 14 residues. The germline gives CDR1 KGHSH, CDR2 LQKENI. The V and J ends lost 4 bases and 5 bases, in that order; junction bases with no gene match: 8. The CDR3 DNA reads TGTGCCAGCTCACAGCTAGCGGCAGCCCACGAGCAGTACTTC. Protein: CASSQLAAAHEQYF.